A single sample is the source of the 29 T cell receptor beta chains below, sequenced in a study of blood T cell repertoires in COVID-19. The method was immunoSEQ multiplex PCR; TCRdb's version includes in-frame clones alone and lacks a portion of them. The sample shows 100,000 to 120,000 clones, over 75% of them seen only once. The source material was peripheral blood. The receptors shown here come from a man aged 50 to 59 with acute or convalescent COVID-19.

This chain joins TRBV28 and TRBJ2-5; 13 bases agree with TRBD2. Germline CDR1 is MDHEN and CDR2 is SYDVKM. With 5 bases clipped from V and 4 bases from J, the junction kept 10 bases outside the gene matches. The CDR3 runs 17 residues. The CDR3 here is CASSAPILAGGRETQYF. The DNA for the CDR3 is TGTGCCAGCAGTGCCCCGATACTAGCGGGAGGGCGAGAGACCCAGTACTTC. Variable domain in full (rest from reference TRBV28 and TRBJ2-5): DVKVTQSSRYLVKRTGEKVFLECVQDMDHENMFWYRQDPGLGLRLIYFSYDVKMKEKGDIPEGYSVSREKKERFSLILESASTNQTSMYLCASSAPILAGGRETQYFGPGTRLLVL.

The chain has TRBV19 and TRBJ1-5, with 7 bases aligning to TRBD1. Germline V gene lookup returns CDR1 LNHDA and CDR2 SQIVND (reference sequence). The V segment lost 4 bases and the J segment 1 base; nucleotides outside the gene matches: 4. This CDR3 has 15 amino acids. Written as DNA, the CDR3 is TGTGCCAGTAGTACGCAACAGGGGAGCAATCAGCCCCAGCATTTT. Translation: CASSTQQGSNQPQHF.

V is TRBV28 and J is TRBJ2-1; D remains ambiguous. Trimming shortened V by 6 bases and J by 7 bases, and 16 bases separated the two germline ends. The CDR3 spans 14 residues. Germline V lookup: CDR1 MDHEN, CDR2 SYDVKM. This chain's CDR3 is CASSLPQAENEQFF. The CDR3 bases are TGTGCCAGCAGCCTCCCCCAAGCCGAGAATGAGCAGTTCTTC. Variable domain in full (rest from reference TRBV28 and TRBJ2-1): DVKVTQSSRYLVKRTGEKVFLECVQDMDHENMFWYRQDPGLGLRLIYFSYDVKMKEKGDIPEGYSVSREKKERFSLILESASTNQTSMYLCASSLPQAENEQFFGPGTRLTVL.

This chain links TRBV18 with TRBJ1-5; 8 bases agree with TRBD1. Germline V gene lookup returns CDR1 KGHSH and CDR2 LQKENI. This CDR3 comprises 14 residues. The ends lost 3 bases at V and 5 bases at J; junction bases unmatched: 3. DNA for the CDR3: TGTGCCAGCTCACCTCAGACAGGGGATCAGCCCCAGCATTTT. Translating gives CASSPQTGDQPQHF.

This clone appeared a few times. V usage is TRBV6-5 and J usage is TRBJ2-7, with D unclear. The CDR3 sequence is 13 residues long. Germline V gene sequence: CDR1 MNHEY, CDR2 SVGAGI. V lost 2 bases and J 3 bases, leaving 8 bases between the germline ends. CDR3 bases: TGTGCCAGCAGTTACCAATACAGCTACGAGCAGTACTTC. Amino acids: CASSYQYSYEQYF.

The gene calls are TRBV7-9 and TRBJ2-2, with D perhaps TRBD1 (5 bases). Trimming stripped 3 bases from V and 3 bases from J, with 5 bases between. Germline loops: CDR1 SEHNR, CDR2 FQNEAQ (reference sequence). The CDR3 length is 13 residues. The CDR3 loop reads CASSFRDTGELFF. The CDR3 coding sequence is TGTGCCAGCAGCTTCAGGGACACCGGGGAGCTGTTTTTT.

The V call is TRBV19, the J call TRBJ1-5; no definite D call. V lost 4 bases and J 6 bases, leaving 16 bases between the germline ends. Per the germline V gene, CDR1 is LNHDA and CDR2 is SQIVND (reference sequence). The CDR3 spans 15 residues. The CDR3 DNA sequence: TGTGCCAGTAGTAAAAAAGACGGAGCTCCTCAGCCCCAGCATTTT. Translating gives CASSKKDGAPQPQHF.

V gene TRBV11-2 combines with J gene TRBJ1-2; the D gene is possibly TRBD1 (6 bases). The germline CDR1 and CDR2 sequences are SGHAT and FQNNGV. V lost 5 bases to trimming and J lost 4 bases, with 11 bases between them. The CDR3 has 13 residues. This chain's CDR3 is CASSAPTGYGYTF. Written as DNA, the CDR3 is TGTGCCAGCAGCGCTCCGACAGGCTATGGCTACACCTTC.

As for this clone: This CDR3 is also generated by other DNA sequences in the sample. The chain couples TRBV18 to TRBJ1-1; TRBD1 aligns across 7 bases. Unmatched junction bases numbered 3, after V lost 7 bases and J lost 1 base. CDR3 length equals 13 residues. Germline loops: CDR1 KGHSH, CDR2 LQKENI. The CDR3 nucleotides read TGTGCCAGCTTGGGACAGAAGAACACTGAAGCTTTCTTT. It is translated as CASLGQKNTEAFF.

V usage is TRBV18 and J usage is TRBJ1-1, with D perhaps matching TRBD1 (5 bases). The CDR3 covers 17 residues. CDR1 is KGHSH, CDR2 LQKENI, per germline. V lost 2 bases, J lost 0 bases, and 16 bases lay in between. The CDR3 region is CASSPAGMGGLNTEAFF. DNA for the CDR3: TGTGCCAGCTCACCAGCGGGCATGGGGGGTTTGAACACTGAAGCTTTCTTT.

Comments on this clone: Sequence at one end of the junction differs from germline and may be a read error. The chain combines TRBV7-7 with TRBJ2-5, with 7 bases matching TRBD2. The CDR3 has 15 amino acids. Per the germline V gene, CDR1 is SSHAT and CDR2 is FNYEAQ (reference sequence). CDR3 amino acids: CASSLGSSRGETQYF. The CDR3 bases are TGTGCTAGCAGCTTAGGGTCCTCGCGGGGGGAGACCCAGTACTTC.

This clone has only one observation. The gene calls are TRBV19 and TRBJ2-1; 7 bases match TRBD2. This CDR3 comprises 15 residues. V lost 6 bases, J lost 2 bases, and 7 bases stayed unmatched. CDR1 is LNHDA and CDR2 is SQIVND in the germline V gene (reference sequence). This CDR3 reads CASSGLVPTYNEQFF. In nucleotides, the CDR3 is TGTGCCAGTAGCGGACTAGTTCCGACCTACAATGAGCAGTTCTTC.

This sequence joins TRBV10-3 and TRBJ1-1; weak D call: TRBD1 (5 bases). The CDR3 contains 14 residues. The V and J ends lost 3 bases and 2 bases respectively, with 10 bases between them. The germline CDR1 and CDR2 sequences are ENHRY and SYGVKD. CDR3 protein: CAISEEGLNTEAFF. As DNA, the CDR3 is TGTGCCATCAGTGAAGAGGGACTAAACACTGAAGCTTTCTTT.

This sequence joins TRBV6-1 and TRBJ2-1, with 11 positions matching TRBD2. The CDR3 is 16 residues long. The V and J ends lost 4 bases and 5 bases, in that order; junction bases with no gene match: 7. The germline gives CDR1 MNHNS, CDR2 SASEGT. CDR3 DNA: TGTGCCAGCAGTGGGCGACTAGCGGGGACGAACAATGAGCAGTTCTTC. Protein product: CASSGRLAGTNNEQFF.

The rearrangement links TRBV19 to TRBJ2-7; D is unclear. CDR1 and CDR2 (germline): LNHDA, SQIVND (reference sequence). Trimming pared 5 bases from V and 6 bases from J, leaving 8 bases between. The CDR3 is 11 amino acids. The CDR3 nucleotides read TGTGCCAGTAGTGACCGGGTCGAGCAGTACTTC. Residues: CASSDRVEQYF.

The chain uses TRBV14 and TRBJ1-6, with 9 positions matching TRBD1. The CDR3 is made up of 14 amino acids. Looked up from germline, CDR1 is SGHDN and CDR2 is FVKESK. V trimming: 4 bases; J trimming: 8 bases; junction bases outside the gene matches: 3. This chain's CDR3 is CASSLDRGDSPLHF. CDR3 in DNA: TGTGCCAGCAGCCTCGACAGGGGGGATTCACCCCTCCACTTT.

This clone was observed once. The chain links TRBV5-1 to TRBJ2-7, with TRBD2 identical over 10 bases. V was pared by 2 bases and J by 7 bases, with 6 bases of the junction left unmatched. The CDR3 is 14 residues long. The germline gives CDR1 SGHRS, CDR2 YFSETQ. The DNA of the CDR3 is TGCGCCAGCAGCTTAGCGGGAGGGCCTCGTGAGCAGTACTTC. Its translation: CASSLAGGPREQYF.

This sequence joins TRBV28 and TRBJ2-1; 11 positions match TRBD2. The CDR3 runs 16 residues. V lost 2 bases and J lost 6; bases outside the gene matches: 6. The germline V gene encodes CDR1 MDHEN and CDR2 SYDVKM. Here the CDR3 reads CASSLRGLADFNEQFF. Written as DNA, the CDR3 is TGTGCCAGCAGTTTAAGGGGACTAGCGGATTTCAATGAGCAGTTCTTC.

This clone was recorded once. The rearrangement joins TRBV12-3 or TRBV12-4 to TRBJ1-1; TRBD1 aligns across 9 bases. Unmatched junction bases numbered 4, after V lost 7 bases and J lost 4 bases. The CDR3 is 13 residues long. CDR3 coding DNA: TGTGCCAGCACCCTACAGGGGGCCACTGAAGCTTTCTTT. It yields the protein CASTLQGATEAFF.

This sequence joins TRBV30 and TRBJ1-2; TRBD1 might be the D (6 bases). V was clipped by 1 base and J by 10 bases, with 22 bases between them. The length of the CDR3 is 15 residues. Per germline, CDR1 GTSNPN and CDR2 SVGIG (reference sequence). CDR3 sequence: CAWSAPQTGRFDYTF. DNA for the CDR3: TGTGCCTGGAGTGCCCCACAGACAGGACGTTTTGACTACACCTTC.

This chain links TRBV19 with TRBJ2-7, with D perhaps TRBD1 (6 bases). This CDR3 contains 19 residues. Germline lookup yields CDR1 LNHDA and CDR2 SQIVND (reference sequence). V was trimmed by 4 bases and J by 3 bases, leaving 28 bases between them. The CDR3 DNA follows: TGTGCCAGTAGTAGGGTAGGGTCCCCTACAGGGAGAGGGCTCTACGAGCAGTACTTC. Protein product: CASSRVGSPTGRGLYEQYF.

The V call is TRBV19, the J call TRBJ1-4; no reliable D call. CDR3 size: 16 residues. The germline V gene encodes CDR1 LNHDA and CDR2 SQIVND (reference sequence). Trimming pared 6 bases from V and 1 base from J, leaving 15 bases between. CDR3 residues: CASRRAGWRTNEKLFF. The CDR3 region has the DNA TGTGCCAGTAGGAGGGCAGGTTGGAGAACTAATGAAAAACTGTTTTTT.

The chain recombines TRBV5-1 with TRBJ2-3; the D gene is possibly TRBD2 (5 bases). CDR3 length equals 13 residues. Trimming left V 5 bases short and J 2 bases short, with 9 bases between. Germline V lookup: CDR1 SGHRS, CDR2 YFSETQ. Here the CDR3 reads CASSEGPTDTQYF. The CDR3 DNA reads TGCGCCAGCAGTGAGGGTCCCACAGATACGCAGTATTTT.

The gene calls are TRBV12-5 and TRBJ2-3, with 8 bases identical to TRBD1. This CDR3 comprises 17 residues. Germline CDR1 and CDR2: LGHNT and FRNRAP. V lost 0 bases to trimming and J lost 4 bases; unmatched junction nucleotides: 9. CDR3 residues: CASGLVYMTGDPDTQYF. DNA of the CDR3: TGTGCTAGTGGTTTGGTATACATGACAGGGGACCCAGATACGCAGTATTTT.

The V call is TRBV21-1, the J call TRBJ1-3; the table's D call, TRBD1, has no DNA check behind it. TRBV21-1 is assigned pseudogene status. The CDR3 is made up of 15 amino acids. The CDR3 is CASSLVGGTGNTIYF. The CDR3 DNA is TGTGCCAGCAGCCTAGTAGGGGGAACTGGAAACACCATATATTTT.

This rearrangement joins TRBV3-1 (or the pseudogene TRBV3-2) to TRBJ2-1, with a tentative D call TRBD2 (5 bases). V was pared by 1 base and J by 3 bases, with 16 bases between. CDR1 is LGHDT and CDR2 is YNNKEL in the germline V gene (reference sequence). CDR3 length: 17 residues. The CDR3 spells CASSQGGSWRSYNEQFF. The CDR3, as DNA: TGTGCCAGCAGCCAAGGAGGGTCCTGGCGGAGCTACAATGAGCAGTTCTTC.

This clone has more than one count but fewer than ten. The chain carries TRBV5-1 and TRBJ2-7; a weak D match, TRBD1 (6 bases). Trimming removed 7 bases at V and 1 base at J, with 9 bases between. The CDR3 spans 12 residues. Germline CDR1 and CDR2: SGHRS and YFSETQ. The DNA of the CDR3 is TGCGCCAGCGCACAGGGATCCTACGAGCAGTACTTC. It translates to CASAQGSYEQYF. Combining the CDR3 with reference TRBV5-1 and TRBJ2-7 gives the whole variable domain KAGVTQTPRYLIKTRGQQVTLSCSPISGHRSVSWYQQTPGQGLQFLFEYFSETQRNKGNFPGRFSGRQFSNSRSEMNVSTLELGDSALYLCASAQGSYEQYFGPGTRLTVT.

V gene TRBV28 combines with J gene TRBJ1-1; TRBD1 agrees at 8 bases. The CDR3 runs to 12 residues. The junction had 6 bases not matched to a gene; V was cut back by 6 bases and J by 9 bases. CDR1 is MDHEN and CDR2 is SYDVKM in the germline V gene. The CDR3, as DNA: TGTGCCAGCAGAGGACAGGGCCTTCAAGCTTTCTTT. Its translation: CASRGQGLQAFF.

The chain uses TRBV19 and TRBJ1-1, with TRBD1 matching over 8 bases. CDR3 length: 14 residues. Trimming cost V 9 bases and J 1 base; bases outside gene matches: 7. Germline CDR1 is LNHDA and CDR2 is SQIVND (reference sequence). The CDR3 DNA sequence: TGTGCCAGCACCGCGGGGACAGGGAACACTGAAGCTTTCTTT. Protein: CASTAGTGNTEAFF.